This T cell receptor (beta chain) is drawn from a study of T cell responses to AZD1222 COVID-19 vaccine. In the study overall: Samples with a second dose at about 4 or about 12 weeks were pooled together.

CDR3 length: 14 residues. Trimming stripped 7 bases from V and 1 base from J, with 14 bases between. Germline values: CDR1 ENHRY, CDR2 SYGVKD. Sequencing used immunoSEQ multiplex PCR; TCRdb keeps in-frame clones, though not all of them. Of 100,000 to 150,000 clones listed, about 90% are singletons. Study-wide points: Baseline serology detected seropositivity in only six AZD1222 recipients. Researchers took repertoire samples only after the peak T cell response had come. Across spike, vaccine-associated CD4 TCRs were found, dominant at 160-218 and 743-854.

Concerning this clone itself: Its antigen is currently unknown.

This rearrangement joins TRBV10-3 to TRBJ2-7, with a tentative D call TRBD2 (6 bases). The clonotype comes from an adult in good health. The material was peripheral blood, obtained on day 0 of AZD1222 vaccination. As DNA, the CDR3 is TGTGCCATCACCTCCGGGAGCAAGTCCTACGAGCAGTACTTC. Its protein product is CAITSGSKSYEQYF.